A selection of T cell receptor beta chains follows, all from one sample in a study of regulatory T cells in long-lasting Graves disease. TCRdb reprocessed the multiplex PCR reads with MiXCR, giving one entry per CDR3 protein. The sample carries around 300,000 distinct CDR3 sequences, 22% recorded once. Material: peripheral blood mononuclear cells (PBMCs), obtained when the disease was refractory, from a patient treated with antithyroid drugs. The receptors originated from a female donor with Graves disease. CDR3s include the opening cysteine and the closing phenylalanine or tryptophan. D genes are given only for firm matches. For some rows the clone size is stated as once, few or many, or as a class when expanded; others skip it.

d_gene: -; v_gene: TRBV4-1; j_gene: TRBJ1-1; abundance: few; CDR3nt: TGCGCCAGCAGCCAAGTGGCCTACACTGAAGCTTTCTTT; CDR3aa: CASSQVAYTEAFF
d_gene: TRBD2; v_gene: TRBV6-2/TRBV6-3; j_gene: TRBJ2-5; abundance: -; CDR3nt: TGTGCCAGCAGTTACCCCAAGGGACTAGCGACCGTAGAGACCCAGTACTTC; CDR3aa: CASSYPKGLATVETQYF
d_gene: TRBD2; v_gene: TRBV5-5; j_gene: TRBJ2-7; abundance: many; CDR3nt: TGTGCCAGCAGCGAGAGCGGGGGGCTTTCCTACGAGCAGTACTTC; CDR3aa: CASSESGGLSYEQYF
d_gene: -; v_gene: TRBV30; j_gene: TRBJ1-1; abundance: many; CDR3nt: TGTGCCTGGTGGCTCCCGACGGTCTACACTGAAGCTTTCTTT; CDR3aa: CAWWLPTVYTEAFF
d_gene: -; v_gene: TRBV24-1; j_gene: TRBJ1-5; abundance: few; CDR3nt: TGTGCCACCAGTGTCCATCCCAATCAGCCCCAGCATTTT; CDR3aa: CATSVHPNQPQHF
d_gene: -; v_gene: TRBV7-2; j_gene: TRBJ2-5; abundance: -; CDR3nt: TGTGCCAGCAGCTTAGAAAGTCGGAGGGGGGAGACCCAGTACTTC; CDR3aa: CASSLESRRGETQYF
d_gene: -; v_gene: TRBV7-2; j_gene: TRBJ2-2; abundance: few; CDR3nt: TGTGCCAGCAGCCACCCAGGCACCGGGGAGCTGTTTTTT; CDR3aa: CASSHPGTGELFF
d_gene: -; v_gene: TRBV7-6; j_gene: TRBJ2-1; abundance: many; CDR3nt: TGTGCCAGCAGCAAACACCTCGTCGGACAGTTATACAATGAGCAGTTCTTC; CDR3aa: CASSKHLVGQLYNEQFF
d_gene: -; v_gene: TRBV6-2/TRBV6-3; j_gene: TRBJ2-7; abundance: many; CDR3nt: TGTGCCAGCAGTTACACGATAGGCGACGAGCAGTACTTC; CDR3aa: CASSYTIGDEQYF
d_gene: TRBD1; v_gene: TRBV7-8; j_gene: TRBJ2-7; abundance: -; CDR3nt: TGTGCCAGCAGCCCGGACAGGGCCCCACCCTACGAGCAGTACTTC; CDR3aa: CASSPDRAPPYEQYF
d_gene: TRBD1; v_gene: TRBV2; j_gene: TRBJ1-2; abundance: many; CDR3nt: TGTGCCAGCGGAGACCGGGACAGGGGATATGGCTACACCTTC; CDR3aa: CASGDRDRGYGYTF
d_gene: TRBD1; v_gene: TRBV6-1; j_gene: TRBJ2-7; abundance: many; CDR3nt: TGTGCCAGCAGTACCCGGACAGGGCCCTACGAGCAGTACTTC; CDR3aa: CASSTRTGPYEQYF
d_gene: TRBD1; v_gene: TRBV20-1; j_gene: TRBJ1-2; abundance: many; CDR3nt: TGCAGTGCAGAGATTGACAGGGAGATTCGTGGCTACACCTTC; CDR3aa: CSAEIDREIRGYTF
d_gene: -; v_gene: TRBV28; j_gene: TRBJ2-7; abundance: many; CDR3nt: TGTGCCACCAAACCCCGACTGAGCGGGCGAACGCAGTACTTC; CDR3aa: CATKPRLSGRTQYF
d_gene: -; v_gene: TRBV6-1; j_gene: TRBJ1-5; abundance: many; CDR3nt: TGTGCCAGCTCCTGGGCTGTAGAGGGCATCGGCAATCAGCCCCAGCATTTT; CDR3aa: CASSWAVEGIGNQPQHF
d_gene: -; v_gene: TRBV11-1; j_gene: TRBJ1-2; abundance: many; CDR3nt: TGTGCCAGCAGCTTATCTGGGAGCTTCGGGGGCTACACCTTC; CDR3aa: CASSLSGSFGGYTF
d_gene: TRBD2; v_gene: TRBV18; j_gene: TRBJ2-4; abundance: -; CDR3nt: TGTGCCAGCTCCCCACCGGGGGGAGACATTCAGTACTTC; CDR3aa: CASSPPGGDIQYF
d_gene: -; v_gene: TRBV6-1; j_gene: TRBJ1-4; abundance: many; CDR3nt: TGTGCCAGCAGTGAACCGGGATCCGAAAAACTGTTTTTT; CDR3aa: CASSEPGSEKLFF
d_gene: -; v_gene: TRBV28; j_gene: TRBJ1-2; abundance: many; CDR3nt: TGTGCCAGCAGTCCCCAAAGTGAACTCTATGGCTACACCTTC; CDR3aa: CASSPQSELYGYTF
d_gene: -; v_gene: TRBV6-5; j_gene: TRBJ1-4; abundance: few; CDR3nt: TGTGCCAGCAGTTACAAAGACGGAAAACTGTTTTTT; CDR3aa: CASSYKDGKLFF
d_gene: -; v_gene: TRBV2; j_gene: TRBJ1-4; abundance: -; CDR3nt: TGTGCCAGCATTCGGGGGGCCTCTAATGAAAAACTGTTTTTT; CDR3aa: CASIRGASNEKLFF
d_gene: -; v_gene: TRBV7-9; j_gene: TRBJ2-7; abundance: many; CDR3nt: TGTGCCAGCAGCCGTGGCGGGAACTCCTACGAGCAGTACTTC; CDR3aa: CASSRGGNSYEQYF
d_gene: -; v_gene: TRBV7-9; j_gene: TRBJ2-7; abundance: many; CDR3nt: TGTGCCAGCACAGACACCTACGAGCAGTACTTC; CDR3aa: CASTDTYEQYF